This T cell receptor beta chain was documented in a study of CD8+ T cells in alopecia areata. Overall study: It was 6 to 18 months of tofacitinib, and then there were 6 months off drug.

Treatment specified: oral pan-JAK inhibitor, 5-10 mg twice daily. The V and J ends lost 9 bases and 10 bases respectively, with 16 bases between them. From germline, CDR1 is WSHSY and CDR2 SAAADI. The CDR3 has 13 residues. Following extraction, RNA underwent reverse transcription to cDNA, which served as the sequencing template. The data were produced by immunoSEQ multiplex PCR, yet TCRdb's version contains in-frame clones alone and is incomplete. The table lists some 190,000 clones, around 65% of them singletons. At least ten counts were recorded for this clone. Antigen: not known. Notes on the study in general: Tofacitinib yielded significantly lower scalp clonality and fewer expanded CD8+ clones among the top 100. Because one nonresponder was included, the link of baseline CD8+ expansion to response is considered uncertain.

The sequence was obtained from a human donor with alopecia areata. The material was CD4+ T cells sorted from blood, obtained at week 44, from a patient treated with tofacitinib. V gene TRBV10-2 combines with J gene TRBJ1-6; perhaps TRBD1 as D (6 bases). CDR3 protein: CASQQGVRSPLHF. The CDR3, as DNA: TGCGCCAGTCAACAGGGAGTTAGGTCACCCCTCCACTTT.